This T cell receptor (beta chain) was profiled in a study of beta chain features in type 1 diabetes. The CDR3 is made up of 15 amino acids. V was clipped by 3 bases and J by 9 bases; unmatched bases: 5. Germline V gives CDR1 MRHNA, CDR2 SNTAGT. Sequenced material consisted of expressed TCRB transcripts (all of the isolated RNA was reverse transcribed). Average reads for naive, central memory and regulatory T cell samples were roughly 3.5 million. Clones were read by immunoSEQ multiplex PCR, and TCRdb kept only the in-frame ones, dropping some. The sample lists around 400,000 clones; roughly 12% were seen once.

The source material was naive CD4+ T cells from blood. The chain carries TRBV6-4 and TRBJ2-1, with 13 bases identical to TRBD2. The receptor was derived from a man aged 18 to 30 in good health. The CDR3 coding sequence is TGTGCCAGCAGTGAGACTAGCGGGAGGTCAGGTGAGCAGTTCTTC. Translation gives CASSETSGRSGEQFF.